This T cell receptor beta chain comes out of a study of T-cell reconstitution after alpha-beta-depleted transplantation in children. In this sample, this clonotype turned up many times. Preparing the TCRbeta library involved the use of unique molecular identifiers. Via MiXCR, TCRdb re-called the PCR reads, giving one row per CDR3 protein. The repertoire includes more than 500,000 distinct CDR3 sequences, about 10% of them detected once, and approximately 14% sits in the top ten. The CDR3 is made up of 15 amino acids. Germline V lookup: CDR1 LGHNA, CDR2 YSLEER. V lost 2 bases and J lost 6, with 14 bases in between.

The receptor was isolated from a female patient between 2 and 10 years old who had a stem cell transplant for aplastic anemia, so the T cells may come from the graft donor. Specimen: PBMCs, mostly from graft donor cells, collected 180 days after TCRalphabeta/CD19-depleted stem cell transplant. The V gene is TRBV4-3, the J gene TRBJ2-1; D is perhaps TRBD2 (6 bases). The CDR3 sequence is CASSQTGTSLNEQFF. The CDR3, as DNA: TGCGCCAGCAGCCAAACCGGGACTTCTCTCAATGAGCAGTTCTTC.